A single sample is the source of the 29 T cell receptor beta chains below, sequenced in a study of blood T cell repertoires in COVID-19. TCRdb's copy holds only in-frame clones and misses some; the assay was immunoSEQ multiplex PCR. Here the sample spans some 120,000 clones, around four fifths being singletons. Sequences were obtained from peripheral blood. The receptors derive from a man aged 70-80 years with acute or convalescent COVID-19.

This clone turned up a few times. The chain employs TRBV7-6 and TRBJ1-1; 7 positions match TRBD1. V lost 3 bases and J lost 7; bases outside the gene matches: 14. Germline CDR1 and CDR2: SGHVS and FNYEAQ. This CDR3 is built from 16 residues. The CDR3 reads CASSFGRAGGKDEAFF. CDR3 coding DNA: TGTGCCAGCAGCTTTGGAAGGGCAGGGGGTAAGGATGAAGCTTTCTTT.

The rearrangement joins TRBV11-2 to TRBJ1-1, with D perhaps matching TRBD1 (5 bases). CDR3 size: 17 residues. The V end lost 7 bases, the J end lost 7 bases, and 28 bases lay between the germline ends. In germline, CDR1 is SGHAT, CDR2 FQNNGV. CDR3: CASTPARPRVRPIEAFF. The CDR3 region has the DNA TGTGCCAGCACCCCCGCCCGACCCAGGGTTCGGCCAATTGAAGCTTTCTTT.

V usage is TRBV9 and J usage is TRBJ2-7, with TRBD2 as a possible D gene (5 bases). From germline, CDR1 is SGDLS and CDR2 YYNGEE. This CDR3 is built from 16 residues. Trimming cost V 0 bases and J 0 bases, with 13 bases left between them. CDR3 sequence (DNA): TGTGCCAGCAGCGTAGCCCCCACGGGGAGCTCCTACGAGCAGTACTTC. Encoded protein: CASSVAPTGSSYEQYF.

The V call is TRBV19, the J call TRBJ2-7; 9 nucleotides agree with TRBD1. After removal of 7 bases from V and 3 bases from J, the junction contained 10 bases not matched to a gene. Germline V gene sequence: CDR1 LNHDA, CDR2 SQIVND (reference sequence). The CDR3 covers 15 residues. In nucleotides, the CDR3 is TGTGCCAGTACCCCCGCGGGGGACAGGGTCTACGAGCAGTACTTC. Translated: CASTPAGDRVYEQYF.

The chain recombines TRBV5-4 with TRBJ2-6; D is unresolved. Germline V gives CDR1 SGHNT, CDR2 YYREEE (reference sequence). The V end lost 1 base, the J end lost 1 base, and 6 bases lay between the germline ends. The CDR3 runs to 15 residues. The DNA of the CDR3 is TGTGCCAGCAGCTTGTGGCTTTCTGGGGCCAACGTCCTGACTTTC. This sequence encodes CASSLWLSGANVLTF.

This clone showed up just a few times. In DNA, the CDR3 is TGTGCCACCAGCCCGAGGTGGGGCACAGATACGCAGTATTTT. Translation: CATSPRWGTDTQYF. The V and J genes are TRBV15 and TRBJ2-3, with D unresolved. The V gene lost 5 bases and the J gene lost 1 base, with 10 bases spanning the gap. CDR3 length equals 14 residues. Germline assignment: CDR1 LNHNV and CDR2 YYDKDF (reference sequence). Full variable domain (rest looked up from reference TRBV15 and TRBJ2-3): DAMVIQNPRYQVTQFGKPVTLSCSQTLNHNVMYWYQQKSSQAPKLLFHYYDKDFNNEADTPDNFQSRRPNTSFCFLDIRSPGLGDTAMYLCATSPRWGTDTQYFGPGTRLTVL.

This chain joins TRBV7-8 and TRBJ1-4; 7 bases are a match to TRBD1. The CDR3 is 13 amino acids. Germline assignment: CDR1 SGHVS and CDR2 FQNEAQ. With V trimmed by 5 bases and J by 8 bases, 5 bases remained unmatched. This chain's CDR3 is CASSPPGQEKLFF. The CDR3 DNA follows: TGTGCCAGCAGCCCCCCGGGACAGGAAAAACTGTTTTTT.

The chain joins TRBV5-4 to TRBJ2-7, with D uncertain. Trimming removed 1 base from V and 3 bases from J, with 5 bases in between. CDR1 and CDR2 from the germline V gene are SGHNT and YYREEE (reference sequence). There are 12 residues in the CDR3. CDR3 nucleotides: TGTGCCAGCAGCTTGCAGGACTACGAGCAGTACTTC. Its translation: CASSLQDYEQYF.

This chain uses TRBV24-1 with TRBJ2-1, with 11 bases identical to TRBD2. Germline V lookup: CDR1 KGHDR, CDR2 SFDVKD. The CDR3 totals 15 residues. V dropped 4 bases and J dropped 6; count of bases not matched to a gene: 4. DNA for the CDR3: TGTGCCACCAGTGACGAGACTAGCGGGGCCAATGAGCAGTTCTTC. Protein sequence: CATSDETSGANEQFF.

The chain links TRBV7-9 to TRBJ2-7, with D uncertain. Germline CDR1 SEHNR, CDR2 FQNEAQ (reference sequence). The CDR3 totals 14 residues. Trimming removed 5 bases from V and 4 bases from J, with 15 bases in between. In DNA form, the CDR3 reads TGTGCCAGCAGCGATCGGGTTTTGTCGTACGAGCAGTACTTC. Amino acids: CASSDRVLSYEQYF.

This clone was seen only a few times. The chain recombines TRBV7-6 with TRBJ2-7, with a weak D call TRBD2 (7 bases). The V gene's germline CDR1 is SGHVS and CDR2 FNYEAQ. The CDR3 contains 17 residues. V was pared by 5 bases and J by 0 bases, with 20 bases between. Written as DNA, the CDR3 is TGTGCCAGCAGCCTCAAGCCGGGGGGCATTAGCTCCTACGAGCAGTACTTC. Its protein is CASSLKPGGISSYEQYF.

This rearrangement joins TRBV9 to TRBJ2-4; 12 positions agree with TRBD1. CDR3 length equals 19 residues. The J segment lost 0 bases and the V segment lost 0 bases, leaving 7 bases of the junction unmatched. Germline V lookup: CDR1 SGDLS, CDR2 YYNGEE. For the CDR3, the DNA is TGTGCCAGCAGCGTAGCGGGGGACAGGGGGCAGGGAGCCAAAAACATTCAGTACTTC. Encoded protein: CASSVAGDRGQGAKNIQYF. The full variable domain, rest sourced from reference TRBV9 and TRBJ2-4, is DSGVTQTPKHLITATGQRVTLRCSPRSGDLSVYWYQQSLDQGLQFLIQYYNGEERAKGNILERFSAQQFPDLHSELNLSSLELGDSALYFCASSVAGDRGQGAKNIQYFGAGTRLSVL.

The CDR3 DNA sequence: TGTGCCAGCAGTTTACAGGCCGGAGGGCCGGTGTACTTC. Encoded protein: CASSLQAGGPVYF. This chain joins TRBV12-3 or TRBV12-4 and TRBJ2-5; D possibly corresponds to TRBD2 (6 bases). The V gene lost 2 bases and the J gene lost 13 bases, with 17 bases spanning the gap. This CDR3 spans 13 amino acids.

V gene TRBV6-5 combines with J gene TRBJ1-2; weak D call: TRBD1 (5 bases). The CDR3 loop spans 14 amino acids. CDR1 is MNHEY, CDR2 SVGAGI, per germline. Trimming left V 10 bases short and J 7 bases short, with 22 bases between. In DNA, the CDR3 is TGTGCCACCGCCGGGACTGCCGTAATTAGTGGCTACACCTTC. Its protein is CATAGTAVISGYTF.

This clone has a single count. V is TRBV28 and J is TRBJ2-2; 7 positions match TRBD1. Germline V CDR1 and CDR2: MDHEN, SYDVKM. The CDR3 extends over 14 amino acids. V lost 6 bases, J lost 6 bases, and 7 bases stayed unmatched. CDR3 protein: CASSLRQGSGELFF. In DNA form, the CDR3 reads TGTGCCAGCAGCCTAAGACAGGGATCCGGGGAGCTGTTTTTT.

Here the CDR3 reads CATSARDLSKQTQYF. The CDR3 DNA sequence: TGTGCCACCAGTGCGCGGGACCTTAGTAAGCAGACCCAGTACTTC. The J gene is TRBJ2-5, the V gene TRBV24-1; a possible D gene is TRBD2 (6 bases). The CDR3 is 15 residues long. V was cut by 5 bases and J by 6 bases, with 18 bases left in between. Germline V gives CDR1 KGHDR, CDR2 SFDVKD.

This chain joins TRBV7-3 and TRBJ1-2, with D hard to call. The CDR3 consists of 12 residues. V was cut by 2 bases and J by 13 bases, with 14 bases left in between. From germline, CDR1 is SGHTA and CDR2 FQGTGA. CDR3 loop: CASSLDGYGGTF. The DNA of the CDR3 is TGTGCCAGCAGCTTAGACGGATATGGAGGCACCTTC.

This chain connects TRBV9 to TRBJ1-1; TRBD1 aligns across 11 bases. The V and J ends lost 2 bases and 3 bases, in that order; junction bases with no gene match: 9. Germline V gene lookup returns CDR1 SGDLS and CDR2 YYNGEE. The CDR3 is 17 amino acids. CDR3 bases: TGTGCCAGCAGCGTCCGCCCGGACAGGGGGCGGGACACTGAAGCTTTCTTT. Its protein product is CASSVRPDRGRDTEAFF.

The chain recombines TRBV16 with TRBJ1-5; D remains unclear. Germline CDR1 KGHSY, CDR2 FQNENV. This CDR3 contains 16 residues. Deletions cut 0 bases from V and 6 bases from J, with 15 bases between. CDR3 bases: TGTGCCAGCAGCCAATCAATCCTCGCCGCGGGTCAGCCCCAGCATTTT. Protein sequence: CASSQSILAAGQPQHF.

V is TRBV5-1 and J is TRBJ2-7; 8 bases line up with TRBD1. Germline V gene data show CDR1 as SGHRS and CDR2 as YFSETQ. After removal of 2 bases from V and 1 base from J, the junction contained 11 bases not matched to a gene. The CDR3 spans 17 residues. CDR3 sequence reads: CASSFNPQGAGSYEQYF. Written as DNA, the CDR3 is TGCGCCAGCAGCTTCAACCCGCAGGGGGCAGGGTCCTACGAGCAGTACTTC.

The chain employs TRBV6-6 and TRBJ2-3; 9 bases line up with TRBD1. Germline assignment: CDR1 MNHNY and CDR2 SVGAGI (reference sequence). V shed 5 bases and J 2 bases; nucleotides not matched to a gene: 8. This CDR3 contains 16 residues. The CDR3 sequence is CASSHPRTGDTDTQYF. The CDR3, as DNA: TGTGCCAGCAGTCATCCCAGGACAGGGGACACAGATACGCAGTATTTT.

The chain links TRBV7-2 to TRBJ2-2; 7 nucleotides align to TRBD2. V lost 6 bases to trimming and J lost 2 bases; unmatched junction nucleotides: 9. In germline, CDR1 is SGHTA, CDR2 FQGNSA. The CDR3 covers 16 residues. CDR3 protein: CASRKPSGLNTGELFF. CDR3 nucleotide sequence: TGTGCCAGCAGGAAGCCTAGCGGCCTAAACACCGGGGAGCTGTTTTTT.

V gene TRBV9 combines with J gene TRBJ2-3; TRBD2 matches at 10 bases. This CDR3 is built from 17 residues. Looked up from germline, CDR1 is SGDLS and CDR2 is YYNGEE. J lost 1 base, V lost 3 bases, and 8 bases had no gene match. CDR3 DNA: TGTGCCAGCAGCGCCACCGTCAGCGGGGGGGGCACAGATACGCAGTATTTT. Encoded protein: CASSATVSGGGTDTQYF.

The rearrangement uses TRBV7-8 and TRBJ1-2, with a weak D call TRBD1 (5 bases). This CDR3 is built from 15 residues. The V gene's germline CDR1 is SGHVS and CDR2 FQNEAQ. V was clipped by 1 base and J by 2 bases, with 11 bases between them. The CDR3, as DNA: TGTGCCAGCAGCTTAGGGCAGGGAGGGAACTATGGCTACACCTTC. Amino acid sequence: CASSLGQGGNYGYTF.

The CDR3 loop is CASSFGQGEQPQHF. For the CDR3, the DNA is TGCGCCAGCAGCTTCGGACAGGGGGAGCAGCCCCAGCATTTT. V is TRBV5-1 and J is TRBJ1-5; 10 nucleotides match TRBD1. Germline CDR1 reads SGHRS; CDR2 reads YFSETQ. The V and J ends lost 2 bases and 7 bases, in that order; junction bases with no gene match: 3. The CDR3 runs to 14 residues. Supplemented by reference TRBV5-1 and TRBJ1-5, the full variable domain reads KAGVTQTPRYLIKTRGQQVTLSCSPISGHRSVSWYQQTPGQGLQFLFEYFSETQRNKGNFPGRFSGRQFSNSRSEMNVSTLELGDSALYLCASSFGQGEQPQHFGDGTRLSIL.

V is TRBV5-4 and J is TRBJ1-5; tentatively, D is TRBD1 (6 bases). The V end lost 2 bases, the J end lost 7 bases, and 10 bases lay between the germline ends. Germline CDR1 reads SGHNT; CDR2 reads YYREEE (reference sequence). CDR3 length: 13 amino acids. As DNA, the CDR3 is TGTGCCAGCAGCTTTGACAGGACCCAGCCCCAGCATTTT. Its protein product is CASSFDRTQPQHF.

This rearrangement joins TRBV3-1 (or the pseudogene TRBV3-2) to TRBJ1-2; possible D gene TRBD1, 5 bases. Germline V lookup: CDR1 LGHDT, CDR2 YNNKEL (reference sequence). V shed 1 base and J shed 7 bases, with 13 bases lying between them. This CDR3 is built from 14 residues. In nucleotides, the CDR3 is TGTGCCAGCAGCCAAGGCCAGGCGGGGGGTGGCTACACCTTC. Translation: CASSQGQAGGGYTF.

The chain has TRBV5-6 and TRBJ2-7; tentative D call: TRBD2 (6 bases). This CDR3 has 14 residues. CDR1 is SGHDT, CDR2 YYEEEE, per germline. V was pared by 3 bases and J by 2 bases, with 12 bases between. The chain's CDR3 is CASSWREGAYEQYF. The CDR3 DNA reads TGTGCCAGCAGCTGGCGGGAAGGGGCCTACGAGCAGTACTTC.

This chain links TRBV6-6 with TRBJ1-1, with D possibly matching TRBD1 (5 bases). CDR3 length equals 15 residues. Germline CDR1 MNHNY, CDR2 SVGAGI (reference sequence). V was clipped by 0 bases and J by 0 bases, with 8 bases between them. Written as DNA, the CDR3 is TGTGCCAGCAGTTACTCGAGACAGCTGAACACTGAAGCTTTCTTT. Translation: CASSYSRQLNTEAFF.